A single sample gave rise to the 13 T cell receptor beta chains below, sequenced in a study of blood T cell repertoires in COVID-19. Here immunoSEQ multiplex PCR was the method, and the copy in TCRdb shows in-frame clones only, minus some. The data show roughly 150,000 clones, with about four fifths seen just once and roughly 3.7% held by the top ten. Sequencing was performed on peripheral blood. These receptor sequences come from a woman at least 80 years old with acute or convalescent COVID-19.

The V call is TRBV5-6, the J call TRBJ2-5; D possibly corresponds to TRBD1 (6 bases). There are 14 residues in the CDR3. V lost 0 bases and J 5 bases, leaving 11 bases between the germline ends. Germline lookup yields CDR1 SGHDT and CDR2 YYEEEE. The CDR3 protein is CASSLGQVVETQYF. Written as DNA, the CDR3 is TGTGCCAGCAGCTTGGGACAGGTGGTGGAGACCCAGTACTTC.

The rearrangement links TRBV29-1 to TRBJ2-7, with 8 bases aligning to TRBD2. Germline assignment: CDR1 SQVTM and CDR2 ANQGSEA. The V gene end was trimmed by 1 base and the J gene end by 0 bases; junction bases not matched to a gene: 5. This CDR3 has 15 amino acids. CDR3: CSVEGLAPSSYEQYF. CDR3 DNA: TGCAGCGTTGAAGGACTAGCGCCGAGCTCCTACGAGCAGTACTTC.

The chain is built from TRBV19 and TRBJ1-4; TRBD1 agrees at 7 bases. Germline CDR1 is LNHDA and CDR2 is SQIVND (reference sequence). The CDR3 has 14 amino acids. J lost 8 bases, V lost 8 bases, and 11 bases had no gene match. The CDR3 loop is CASLKTGPGEKLFF. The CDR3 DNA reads TGTGCCAGTCTAAAGACAGGGCCAGGAGAAAAACTGTTTTTT.

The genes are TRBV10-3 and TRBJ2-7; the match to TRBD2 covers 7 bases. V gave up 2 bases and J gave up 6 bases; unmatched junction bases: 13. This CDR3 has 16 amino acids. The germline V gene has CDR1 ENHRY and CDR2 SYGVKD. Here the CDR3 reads CAISELGFSGLLEQYF. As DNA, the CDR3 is TGTGCCATCAGTGAGCTCGGTTTTAGCGGGCTCCTCGAGCAGTACTTC.

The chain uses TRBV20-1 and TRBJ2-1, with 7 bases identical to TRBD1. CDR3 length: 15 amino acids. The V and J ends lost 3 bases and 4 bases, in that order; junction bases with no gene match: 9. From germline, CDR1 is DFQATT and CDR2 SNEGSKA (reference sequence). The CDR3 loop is CSASSRQGIYNEQFF. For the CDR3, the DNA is TGCAGTGCTAGTTCAAGACAGGGAATATACAATGAGCAGTTCTTC.

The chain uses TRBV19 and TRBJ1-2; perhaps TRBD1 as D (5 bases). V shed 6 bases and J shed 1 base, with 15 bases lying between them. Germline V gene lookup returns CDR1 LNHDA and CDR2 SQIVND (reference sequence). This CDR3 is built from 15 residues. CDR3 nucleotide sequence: TGTGCCAGTAGAGAGTGGGCAGGGTATAACTATGGCTACACCTTC. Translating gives CASREWAGYNYGYTF.

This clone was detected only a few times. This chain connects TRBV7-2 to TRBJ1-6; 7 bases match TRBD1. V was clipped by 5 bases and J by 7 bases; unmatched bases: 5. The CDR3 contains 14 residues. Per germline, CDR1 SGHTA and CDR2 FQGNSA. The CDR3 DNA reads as TGTGCCAGCAGCCGGGGACAGAGAAATTCACCCCTCCACTTT. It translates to CASSRGQRNSPLHF.

The chain's CDR3 is CASRLESMAEAFF. In nucleotides, the CDR3 is TGCGCCAGCAGACTTGAGTCCATGGCTGAAGCTTTCTTT. The rearrangement uses TRBV5-1 and TRBJ1-1, with D unresolved. This CDR3 is 13 amino acids long. V lost 5 bases and J lost 6, with 14 bases in between. Germline CDR1 and CDR2: SGHRS and YFSETQ.

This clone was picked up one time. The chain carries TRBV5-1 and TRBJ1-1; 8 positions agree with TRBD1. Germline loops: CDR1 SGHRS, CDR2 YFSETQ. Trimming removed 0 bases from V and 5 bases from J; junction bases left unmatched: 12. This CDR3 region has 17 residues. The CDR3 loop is CASSLAPSGQGATEAFF. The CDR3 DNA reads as TGCGCCAGCAGCTTGGCCCCCTCAGGGCAGGGGGCGACTGAAGCTTTCTTT.

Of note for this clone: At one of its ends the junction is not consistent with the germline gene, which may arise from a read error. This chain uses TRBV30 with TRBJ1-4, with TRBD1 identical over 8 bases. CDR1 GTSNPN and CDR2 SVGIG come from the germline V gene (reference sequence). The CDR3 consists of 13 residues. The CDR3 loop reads CAWSSGTGRVESF. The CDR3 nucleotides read TGTGCCTGGAGTTCCGGGACAGGTCGAGTTGAGTCTTTT.

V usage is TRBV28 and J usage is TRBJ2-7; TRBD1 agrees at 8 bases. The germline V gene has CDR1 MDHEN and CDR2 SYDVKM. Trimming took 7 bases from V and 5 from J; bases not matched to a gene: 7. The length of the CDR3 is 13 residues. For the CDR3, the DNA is TGTGCCAGCACCCTGACAGGGGTCAACGAGCAGTACTTC. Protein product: CASTLTGVNEQYF.

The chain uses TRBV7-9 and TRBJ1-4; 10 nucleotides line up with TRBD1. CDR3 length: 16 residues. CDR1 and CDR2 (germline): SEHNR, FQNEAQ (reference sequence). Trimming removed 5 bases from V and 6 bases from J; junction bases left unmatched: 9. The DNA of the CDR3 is TGTGCCAGCAGCCCAGGTGGGACAGGGGAATATGAAAAACTGTTTTTT. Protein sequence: CASSPGGTGEYEKLFF.

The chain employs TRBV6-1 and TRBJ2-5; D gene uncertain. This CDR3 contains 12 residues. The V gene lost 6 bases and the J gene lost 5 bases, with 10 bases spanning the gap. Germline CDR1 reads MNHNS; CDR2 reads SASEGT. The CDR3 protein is CASSHSSETQYF. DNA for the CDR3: TGTGCCAGCAGCCACTCTTCGGAGACCCAGTACTTC.